This TCR beta chain appears in the sequencing data of a study of technical replicates of blood from a handful of donors. Trimming took 6 bases from V and 1 from J, leaving 8 bases between them. The germline V gene has CDR1 SGHRS and CDR2 YFSETQ. The CDR3 is made up of 13 amino acids. Produced via immunoSEQ multiplex PCR; TCRdb's table is partial and in-frame only. The table has about 61,000 clones, around 97% seen once. The sequencing sample was made of T cells isolated from PBMCs. This chain links TRBV5-1 with TRBJ1-5; D perhaps matches TRBD1 (5 bases). This TCR was sampled from a human donor in good health. CDR3 loop: CASTWGSNQPQHF. DNA for the CDR3: TGCGCCAGCACCTGGGGCAGCAATCAGCCCCAGCATTTT.